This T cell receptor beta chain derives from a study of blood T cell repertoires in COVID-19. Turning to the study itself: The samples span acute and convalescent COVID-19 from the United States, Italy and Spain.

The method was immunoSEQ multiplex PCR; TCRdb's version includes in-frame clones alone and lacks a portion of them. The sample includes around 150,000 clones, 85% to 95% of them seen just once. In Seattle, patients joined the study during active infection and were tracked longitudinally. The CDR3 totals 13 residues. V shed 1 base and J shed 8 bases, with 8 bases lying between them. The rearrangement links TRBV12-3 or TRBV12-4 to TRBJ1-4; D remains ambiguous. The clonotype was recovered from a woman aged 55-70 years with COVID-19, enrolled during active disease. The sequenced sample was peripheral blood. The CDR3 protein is CASSLGPGEKLFF. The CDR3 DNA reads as TGTGCCAGCAGTTTAGGGCCGGGAGAAAAACTGTTTTTT.